This T cell receptor beta chain was recorded in a study of T-cell memory formation after mild COVID-19. Study conclusions and caveats: Clonal second-wave expansions that peaked on day 37 had unconfirmed SARS-CoV-2 specificity.

MiXCR was run by TCRdb on the 5' RACE reads, yielding one entry per CDR3 protein. The sample includes about 88,000 distinct CDR3 sequences, more than 20% of them seen just once. The CDR3 has 16 amino acids. The germline gives CDR1 SQVTM, CDR2 ANQGSEA. Losses at the gene ends were 6 bases for V and 3 bases for J; bases not matched to a gene: 12. As concerns this clonotype: No antigen is known for it.

Material: PBMCs or a T cell subset sorted from them (not recorded which). The receptor's source is a man aged 18-30 years who had mild COVID-19 (a few samples of this study predate the infection). Cell type and time point are not known. The gene calls are TRBV29-1 and TRBJ1-2; 11 positions agree with TRBD1. CDR3 nucleotide sequence: TGCAGCGTGTTTCGGGACAGGGGGGATTCGGACTATGGCTACACCTTC. Encoded protein: CSVFRDRGDSDYGYTF.